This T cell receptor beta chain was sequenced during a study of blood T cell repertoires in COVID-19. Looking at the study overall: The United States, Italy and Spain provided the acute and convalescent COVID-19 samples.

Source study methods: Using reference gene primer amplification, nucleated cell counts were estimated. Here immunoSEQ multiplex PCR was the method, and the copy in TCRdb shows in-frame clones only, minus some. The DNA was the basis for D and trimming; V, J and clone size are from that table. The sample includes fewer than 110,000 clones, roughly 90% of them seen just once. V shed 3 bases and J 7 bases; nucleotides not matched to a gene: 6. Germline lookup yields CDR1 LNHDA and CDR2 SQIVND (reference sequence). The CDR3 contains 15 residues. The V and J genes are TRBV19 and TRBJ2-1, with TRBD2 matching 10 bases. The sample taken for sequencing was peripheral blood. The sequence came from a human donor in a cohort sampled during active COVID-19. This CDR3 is CASSILAGVKNEQFF. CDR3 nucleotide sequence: TGTGCCAGTAGTATCCTAGCGGGAGTGAAGAATGAGCAGTTCTTC.